This T cell receptor beta chain stems from a study of cytomegalovirus exposure and HLA in healthy donors (dated by TCRdb to about 2017). A note on the overall study: An earlier analysis of approximately 640 of the donors reported 276 Gb of sequence data and 117 million unique TCR beta sequences from around 200 million T cells. An early release covering 550 to 650 HLA-typed donors comprised 300 to 350 gigabases of sequencing data and 65 million to 100 million unique TCR sequences. Of the approximately 400 genotyped donors, about 84% fell in the genetic ancestry cluster associated with self-reported Caucasian donors. The study aimed to test whether cataloging public T cell receptors could reveal signatures of past pathogen exposure. The study profiled the T cell repertoires of 550 to 700 subjects by immunosequencing and related them to cytomegalovirus serostatus. A separate validation cohort of 100 to 150 different subjects was used in addition to the approximately 700-subject first cohort. To predict cytomegalovirus infection status, the study combined high-throughput TCR immunosequencing, statistical association of individual TCRs with disease status, and machine learning. A later analysis re-analyzed previously published TCR beta repertoires from 500 to 700 donors and added high-resolution HLA genotyping to study TCR occurrence patterns. The later analysis used no new phenotypic data to find candidate immune exposures, relying instead on TCR beta sequences and their occurrence across donors. In an earlier analysis of about 590 of the donors, high-throughput TCR beta sequencing was used to judge whether each TCR beta V gene segment behaved as functional or pseudogenic. Donor age, sex, ethnicity and CMV serostatus were collected together with the repertoire data. Genome-wide SNP genotypes for about 65% of the 666 donors were used in a later genetic analysis, which treated that subset as a discovery cohort. Every discovery cohort repertoire had been produced on one sequencing platform. Both class I and class II loci were covered by HLA typing, at four-digit resolution. The number of donors typed differed by locus, with about 629-640 for A, B, C, DRB1 and DQB1, around 520 for DQA1, about 610 for DPA1, and under 490 for DPB1. About 5 DR-DQ haplotypes were handled as single units for association and clustering, since linkage in the cohort was strong. Among some 410 genotyped donors of the cohort, an average of 235,054 unique TCR beta nucleotide sequences were sequenced per donor, roughly a sixth of them non-productive.

The cohort was made up of roughly 670 healthy bone marrow donors. At the time of sampling, every cohort member was nominally healthy, though immune exposures that went unrecorded were likely present. The donor tested CMV seronegative, placing the donor among the 350 to 400 seronegative members of the cohort. A peripheral blood sample was provided by each donor, and peripheral blood mononuclear cells were used for TCR beta sequencing. The Qiagen DNeasy Blood Extraction Kit was used to extract genomic DNA from the blood cell samples. Study-level results and caveats: A group of highly shared sequence variants was considered likely to be a technical artifact of the sequencing pipeline. The 87-base-pair reads could not distinguish some IMGT-functional V segments, including TRBV6-2 and TRBV6-3, so those segments were excluded. In an earlier analysis of 587 of the donors, most TCR beta V segments appeared in productive rearrangements about 90% or about 30% of the time, broadly matching IMGT annotations. When HLA alleles, especially DR and DQ, strongly co-occurred, attributing TCR associations to individual alleles was difficult. V-gene and J-gene trimming of TCR beta chains was associated with a missense DCLRE1C variant in a later genetic analysis, and the association was replicated in an independent cohort. It was suggested by the authors that the approach could potentially be generalized to other disease states and immunological phenotypes. A later analysis found that HLA-associated TCR beta chains were more clonally expanded and had lower generation probabilities than equally common non-associated chains. A further reported finding was that TCR beta sequences accurately predicted the HLA-A and HLA-B alleles for most subjects in the first cohort. According to a later analysis, TCR association rates differed among HLA loci, with DRB1 alleles showing the most associated TCRs and HLA-C alleles showing the fewest. Because HLA typing was missing for some donors at each locus, association tests included only the typed subset. The study listed 150 to 200 TCR beta chains as associated with cytomegalovirus. A few of the identified cytomegalovirus-associated TCR beta chains were confirmed in vitro to be specific for cytomegalovirus antigens. Specific HLA alleles were associated with about 17,000 TCR beta sequences at a false discovery rate of 0.05 in a later analysis. Compared with the roughly 670-donor mean, donors in an Asian-associated ancestry cluster had fewer N-insertions in productive TCRs, according to a later genetic analysis. While some public TCRs were present in many individuals, most TCR sequences turned up only very rarely across donors. A later analysis found that most CMV-associated TCR beta chains appeared HLA-restricted, with HLA associations seemingly driven largely by CMV exposure. Sequencing depth was assumed to be roughly uniform across donors in the presence/absence analyses, though that assumption may not hold. Fewer than 20 rarely observed V segments, including chromosome 9 orphons, were excluded from the earlier analysis of several hundred of the donors because counts were too low. In a later analysis, several top co-occurrence clusters were reported to appear linked to parvovirus B19, influenza, CMV and Epstein-Barr virus. Linkage disequilibrium might explain the correlated functional status among segregating V segments, but an unknown experimental factor could not be ruled out. CMV serostatus was the only immune exposure information available for the cohort. In both the original and validation cohorts, the classifier was reported to diagnose cytomegalovirus status with high specificity and sensitivity. In this cohort, only TCR beta chains were sequenced, and detectable features were limited by the absence of alpha or paired-chain data.

The library was obtained by the immunoSEQ multiplex PCR assay. For the multiplex PCR, a mixture combining 60 forward primers for TCR Vbeta segments and 13 reverse primers for TCR Jbeta segments was used. A multiplex PCR assay on genomic DNA amplified the CDR3 region of rearranged TCR beta genes. Amplified TCR beta libraries were sequenced as 87-base-pair reads on the Illumina HiSeq System. Turning to the authors' computational methods: Across the 500 to 750 repertoires, a later analysis counted roughly 84 million unique TCR beta chains, around 10 million of which were shared by at least two donors. A nearest-neighbor algorithm error-corrected the raw reads and collapsed the reads into unique sequences, merging closely related sequences to remove PCR and sequencing errors. To assign V, D and J gene segments, CDR3 sequences were aligned to IMGT reference sequences. For a sequence to be retained, at least a six-nucleotide match to both a V gene segment and a J gene segment was required. Rearrangements were called productive when the CDR3 lacked stop codons and stayed in frame with V and J; all others were non-productive. CDR3 was defined according to IMGT convention as the region running from the second conserved V-encoded cysteine to the conserved J-encoded phenylalanine. The earlier analysis of roughly 590 of the donors excluded any sequence lacking an unambiguous match to a single V gene segment. In an earlier analysis of approximately 590 of the donors, V segments were called functional above 56.7% productive rearrangements and were called segregating when the between-donor standard deviation exceeded 5%. A statistical classification framework was built to diagnose cytomegalovirus status from the catalog of TCR beta chain sequences. In a later analysis, V and J genes were assigned by comparing TCR nucleotide sequences against IMGT/GENE-DB human TR gene sequences. In a later analysis, CDR3 sequences and most-parsimonious VDJ recombination scenarios were assigned using the TCRdist pipeline. In a later analysis, every TCR beta chain was defined by the combination of its CDR3 amino acid sequence and its V-gene family, and reads without a unique V-gene family were dropped. In a later analysis, some 600 highly shared, low-generation-probability nucleotide sequences were removed to address suspected cross-contamination and a sequencing artifact. In a later analysis, a clonal expansion index for each public chain was calculated from normalized within-repertoire ranks of inferred template counts. In a later analysis, generation probabilities were computed using a VDJ recombination model fitted to out-of-frame rearrangements, and the results were checked against IGoR. In a later analysis, TCR-TCR, TCR-HLA and TCR-CMV co-occurrence was scored with hypergeometric tests, and a repertoire-size bias correction was applied to TCR pairs. In a later analysis, false discovery rates were estimated by permuting HLA or CMV assignments 20 times. In a later analysis, co-occurring TCRs were grouped using DBSCAN, with TCRdist sequence similarity added in when clustering inside HLA-allele-positive subsets. Co-occurrence clustering excluded repertoires with fewer than 30,000 or more than 120,000 public chains, plus five with anomalous nucleotide sharing. In its TCRdb copy, this immuneACCESS table keeps in-frame sequences only and misses some clones. Where compared with another copy, unresolved V genes explain less than half of these, and the others have no known cause. V, J and clone size were drawn from that table, and D and trimming were deduced from the DNA. This sample gives around 150,000 clones in total; approximately 71% of them show up just once. Jointly, the top ten make up 4.9% of the sample.

On this clone itself: What this receptor recognizes is not known. Base qualities are not at hand, and no much larger clone is one base apart.

The CDR3, from cysteine to phenylalanine, totals 13 residues. The DNA shown is the 39-base CDR3, in frame from base 1. The germline V gene (reference sequence) yields MNHEY for CDR1 and SMNVEV for CDR2. This TCR derives from a male donor in good health and CMV-seronegative. Here the chain combines TRBV27 and TRBJ2-5, with 7 bases in between that match TRBD1. The end of the DNA is better explained by TRBJ2-7, so the J call may be wrong. The sequenced sample was PBMCs. The DNA is TGTGCCAGCAGAGGGACAGCCTCCTACGAGCAGTACTTC. It encodes CASRGTASYEQYF.